Listed below are T cell receptor beta chains from one sample, sequenced in a study of immune characterization of retroperitoneal liposarcoma. TCRdb passed the PCR reads through MiXCR, listing each CDR3 protein once. The data hold 11,000 or so distinct CDR3 sequences, with 22% observed a single time. Sample: blood. The receptors originated from a female donor with retroperitoneal liposarcoma. Both conserved end residues are part of each CDR3. A D gene is named only where the DNA matches it firmly. Rows may omit the clone size; those that give it use once, few, many or a size class.

J | D | V | size | CDR3 | DNA
TRBJ2-3 | TRBD2 | TRBV12-3/TRBV12-4 | many | CASSLVQLAGVPTDTQYF | TGTGCCAGCAGTTTAGTGCAACTAGCGGGAGTCCCCACAGATACGCAGTATTTT
TRBJ2-1 | TRBD2 | TRBV5-5 | NA | CASSPNRTSGRSNEQIF | TGTGCCAGCAGCCCGAACAGGACTAGCGGGAGGAGCAATGAGCAGATCTTC
TRBJ2-5 | NA | TRBV6-1 | medium-sized | CASSEAAETQYF | TGTGCCAGCAGTGAAGCTGCGGAGACCCAGTACTTC
TRBJ2-1 | TRBD2 | TRBV9 | NA | CASSPGLAGGFYNEQFF | TGTGCCAGCAGCCCAGGACTAGCGGGAGGGTTCTACAATGAGCAGTTCTTC
TRBJ2-1 | NA | TRBV7-7 | many | CASSPRDSYNEQFF | TGTGCCAGCAGCCCTCGGGACTCCTACAATGAGCAGTTCTTC
TRBJ2-1 | TRBD2 | TRBV5-1 | few | CASSKTSGRGNEQFF | TGCGCCAGCAGCAAGACTAGCGGGAGAGGCAATGAGCAGTTCTTC
TRBJ1-1 | NA | TRBV12-3/TRBV12-4 | NA | CASSRGSLNTEAFF | TGTGCCAGCAGTCGGGGAAGCTTGAACACTGAAGCTTTCTTT
TRBJ2-7 | NA | TRBV11-2 | NA | CASSLGGASSSSYEQYF | TGTGCCAGCAGCTTAGGCGGGGCTTCCTCTAGCTCCTACGAGCAGTACTTC
TRBJ2-3 | NA | TRBV7-3 | few | CASSAPNTDTQYF | TGTGCCAGCAGCGCACCTAACACAGATACGCAGTATTTT
TRBJ2-3 | NA | TRBV11-2 | many | CASSLYAPDTQYF | TGTGCCAGCAGCTTATACGCTCCGGATACGCAGTATTTT
TRBJ2-7 | NA | TRBV6-1 | few | CASSDRGASVKQYF | TGTGCCAGCAGTGATCGGGGGGCCAGCGTTAAGCAGTACTTC
TRBJ2-4 | NA | TRBV6-5 | NA | CASSDMTSAKNIQYF | TGTGCCAGCAGTGATATGACTTCAGCCAAAAACATTCAGTACTTC
TRBJ2-5 | TRBD1 | TRBV6-2/TRBV6-3 | many | CASSYLQGQETQYF | TGTGCCAGCAGTTATTTACAGGGGCAAGAGACCCAGTACTTC
TRBJ2-3 | NA | TRBV12-3/TRBV12-4 | medium-sized | CASSSGRISADTQYF | TGTGCCAGCAGTAGTGGGCGGATTTCGGCAGATACGCAGTATTTT
TRBJ2-1 | TRBD2 | TRBV4-1 | NA | CASSQVKTSGTHNEQFF | TGCGCCAGCAGCCAAGTAAAGACTAGCGGGACACACAATGAGCAGTTCTTC
TRBJ2-5 | TRBD1 | TRBV27 | many | CASSSPRQGETQYF | TGTGCCAGCAGTTCCCCCAGACAGGGGGAGACCCAGTACTTC
TRBJ2-3 | TRBD2 | TRBV7-2 | many | CASGGMVTDTQYF | TGTGCGTCGGGGGGAATGGTTACAGATACGCAGTATTTT
TRBJ2-7 | NA | TRBV7-2 | few | CASSFSGYEQYF | TGTGCCAGCAGCTTTTCTGGCTACGAGCAGTACTTC
TRBJ2-7 | NA | TRBV6-5 | medium-sized | CASSYLMTVTYEQYF | TGTGCCAGCAGTTACCTCATGACCGTGACCTACGAGCAGTACTTC
TRBJ2-1 | TRBD2 | TRBV6-1 | medium-sized | CASAGGAGVQEQFF | TGTGCCAGCGCTGGTGGGGCGGGAGTTCAGGAGCAGTTCTTC
TRBJ1-2 | TRBD1 | TRBV6-1 | few | CASSPQGAHFGYTF | TGTGCCAGCAGTCCACAGGGGGCGCATTTTGGCTACACCTTC
TRBJ2-2 | TRBD1 | TRBV6-1 | few | CASSSWTGNTGELFF | TGTGCCAGCAGCTCTTGGACAGGGAACACCGGGGAGCTGTTTTTT
TRBJ2-1 | TRBD2 | TRBV6-1 | many | CASRGLAKGANYNEQFF | TGTGCCAGCAGGGGACTAGCGAAGGGGGCTAACTACAATGAGCAGTTCTTC
TRBJ2-7 | NA | TRBV6-1 | medium-sized | CASSRLGTSLYEQYF | TGTGCCAGCAGTCGGTTGGGGACTTCCCTCTACGAGCAGTACTTC
TRBJ2-1 | TRBD2 | TRBV25-1 | medium-sized | CASSDRGLAGGNEQFF | TGTGCCAGCAGTGATAGAGGACTAGCGGGAGGGAATGAGCAGTTCTTC
TRBJ1-2 | NA | TRBV12-3/TRBV12-4 | medium-sized | CASSLGGKRESYGYTF | TGTGCCAGCAGTTTAGGAGGAAAACGGGAGAGCTATGGCTACACCTTC
TRBJ1-2 | NA | TRBV6-1 | few | CASSEGGGGTYGYTF | TGTGCCAGCAGTGAAGGAGGAGGGGGGACATATGGCTACACCTTC
TRBJ2-5 | TRBD1 | TRBV11-3 | many | CASSPRQGKETQYF | TGTGCCAGCAGCCCGCGACAGGGGAAAGAGACCCAGTACTTC
TRBJ2-1 | TRBD2 | TRBV11-3 | medium-sized | CASSQGLAGVDEQFF | TGTGCCAGCAGCCAGGGGCTAGCGGGAGTTGATGAGCAGTTCTTC
TRBJ2-1 | TRBD2 | TRBV7-2 | few | CASRSNGRAGWNEQFF | TGTGCCAGCAGGAGTAACGGGAGGGCCGGATGGAATGAGCAGTTCTTC
TRBJ2-1 | NA | TRBV6-4 | few | CASSSDGGNEQFF | TGTGCCAGCAGTTCGGACGGGGGTAATGAGCAGTTCTTC
TRBJ2-3 | NA | TRBV6-1 | many | CASSGGRTDTQYF | TGTGCCAGCAGTGGCGGCCGCACAGATACGCAGTATTTT
TRBJ2-5 | NA | TRBV4-1 | few | CASSQDGSQYF | TGCGCCAGCAGCCAAGATGGCTCCCAGTACTTC
TRBJ2-7 | NA | TRBV7-2 | many | CASSLEGRAPYEQYF | TGTGCCAGCAGCCTCGAGGGCAGGGCCCCCTACGAGCAGTACTTC
TRBJ2-1 | TRBD1 | TRBV5-1 | NA | CASSLGQGYNEQFF | TGCGCCAGCAGCTTGGGACAGGGGTACAATGAGCAGTTCTTC
TRBJ2-7 | NA | TRBV7-6 | NA | CASSLSNEQYF | TGTGCCAGCAGCTTAAGCAATGAGCAGTACTTC
TRBJ1-6 | NA | TRBV11-3 | medium-sized | CASSLGGAVNSPLHF | TGTGCCAGCAGCTTAGGAGGGGCGGTTAATTCACCCCTCCACTTT
TRBJ1-1 | NA | TRBV10-2 | many | CASGRTVMNTEAFF | TGCGCCAGCGGACGGACAGTCATGAACACTGAAGCTTTCTTT
TRBJ2-1 | NA | TRBV5-8 | NA | CASSGGAGVKFF | TGTGCCAGCAGCGGGGGGGCAGGGGTGAAGTTCTTC
TRBJ2-1 | TRBD2 | TRBV6-1 | medium-sized | CASRDLAGAYNEQFF | TGTGCCAGCAGAGATCTAGCGGGGGCCTACAATGAGCAGTTCTTC
TRBJ2-7 | TRBD2 | TRBV6-1 | medium-sized | CASRSPGGPTYEQYF | TGTGCCAGCAGATCACCGGGAGGGCCTACCTACGAGCAGTACTTC
TRBJ2-3 | NA | TRBV24-1 | NA | CATSDLSRTDTQYF | TGTGCCACCAGTGATTTGTCCCGTACAGATACGCAGTATTTT
TRBJ2-5 | NA | TRBV11-2 | medium-sized | CASSFFSIGETQYF | TGTGCCAGCAGCTTCTTTTCGATCGGCGAGACCCAGTACTTC
TRBJ2-4 | TRBD2 | TRBV7-6 | few | CASSFRLAGGTKNIQYF | TGTGCCAGCAGCTTCCGACTAGCGGGAGGAACCAAAAACATTCAGTACTTC
TRBJ2-1 | NA | TRBV12-3/TRBV12-4 | medium-sized | CASSQQGLPYNEQFF | TGTGCCAGCAGCCAACAGGGACTACCCTACAATGAGCAGTTCTTC
TRBJ2-7 | NA | TRBV7-2 | few | CASSLAGRGWDNEQYF | TGTGCCAGCAGCTTAGCGGGGCGAGGTTGGGACAATGAGCAGTACTTC
TRBJ2-1 | NA | TRBV27 | NA | CASSFLGENNEQFF | TGTGCCAGCAGTTTTTTGGGAGAGAACAATGAGCAGTTCTTC
TRBJ2-5 | TRBD1 | TRBV6-1 | few | CASSPPRQGARETQYF | TGTGCCAGCAGTCCCCCGCGGCAGGGGGCTCGGGAGACCCAGTACTTC
TRBJ2-2 | TRBD2 | TRBV5-1 | few | CASSPGTSRTLRDTGELFF | TGCGCCAGCAGCCCCGGGACTAGCCGCACCTTACGGGACACCGGGGAGCTGTTTTTT